Listed here is a single T cell receptor beta chain. A clone one base away is much larger, so this may be a read error. A volume of around 6 milliliters of peripheral blood was collected by draw at each of two time points. V was clipped by 3 bases and J by 5 bases; unmatched bases: 11. The germline gives CDR1 DFQATT, CDR2 SNEGSKA (reference sequence). The CDR3 has 16 amino acids. The data belong to a study of prognosis after radiotherapy for stage I lung cancer. In the study overall: Adenocarcinoma was the tumor type in some 11 patients, squamous cell carcinoma in several.

Two-round multiplex PCR on genomic DNA was the method by which TCR beta CDR3 was amplified. Gene-specific primers for each TRBV and TRBJ gene drove first-round PCR. TCRdb re-analysed the multiplex PCR reads in MiXCR, keeping a single row per CDR3 protein. The data contain 15,000 to 20,000 distinct CDR3 sequences, 45% to 55% of them singletons. This sequence was found in a donor of 50 years or more with non-small cell lung cancer. The chain couples TRBV20-1 to TRBJ2-4; 9 bases align to TRBD2. The material sequenced was PBMCs, taken before or after stereotactic body radiation therapy (not recorded which). As DNA, the CDR3 is TGCAGTGCTAGTCAAATCCGGACTAGCGAACAAAACATTCAGTACTTC. Amino acid sequence: CSASQIRTSEQNIQYF.